This T cell receptor (beta chain) was sequenced during a study of T cells in Graves' hyperthyroidism and ophthalmopathy. Diagnostic assessment was based on clinical symptoms, serum thyroxine and TRAb, thyroid ultrasound and orbital computed tomography. RNA transcripts were the template for amplifying TCR beta CDR3 regions. HTBI primers were employed in a first-round RT-PCR of the TCR CDR3. TCRdb passed the multiplex PCR reads through MiXCR, listing each CDR3 protein once. The table has over 500,000 distinct CDR3 sequences, 46% seen once; the top ten hold around two fifths. Looked up from germline, CDR1 is SQVTM and CDR2 is ANQGSEA. V was cut by 8 bases and J by 0 bases, with 10 bases left in between. The CDR3 runs 12 residues. This clonotype showed up many times.

The chain carries TRBV29-1 and TRBJ1-2; D ambiguous. The clonotype originates from an adult woman with Graves' disease, either hyperthyroidism or ophthalmopathy (not recorded which). Specimen: peripheral blood or thyroid tissue (not recorded which). The CDR3 is CSIIQANYGYTF. CDR3 bases: TGCAGCATAATTCAGGCTAACTATGGCTACACCTTC.